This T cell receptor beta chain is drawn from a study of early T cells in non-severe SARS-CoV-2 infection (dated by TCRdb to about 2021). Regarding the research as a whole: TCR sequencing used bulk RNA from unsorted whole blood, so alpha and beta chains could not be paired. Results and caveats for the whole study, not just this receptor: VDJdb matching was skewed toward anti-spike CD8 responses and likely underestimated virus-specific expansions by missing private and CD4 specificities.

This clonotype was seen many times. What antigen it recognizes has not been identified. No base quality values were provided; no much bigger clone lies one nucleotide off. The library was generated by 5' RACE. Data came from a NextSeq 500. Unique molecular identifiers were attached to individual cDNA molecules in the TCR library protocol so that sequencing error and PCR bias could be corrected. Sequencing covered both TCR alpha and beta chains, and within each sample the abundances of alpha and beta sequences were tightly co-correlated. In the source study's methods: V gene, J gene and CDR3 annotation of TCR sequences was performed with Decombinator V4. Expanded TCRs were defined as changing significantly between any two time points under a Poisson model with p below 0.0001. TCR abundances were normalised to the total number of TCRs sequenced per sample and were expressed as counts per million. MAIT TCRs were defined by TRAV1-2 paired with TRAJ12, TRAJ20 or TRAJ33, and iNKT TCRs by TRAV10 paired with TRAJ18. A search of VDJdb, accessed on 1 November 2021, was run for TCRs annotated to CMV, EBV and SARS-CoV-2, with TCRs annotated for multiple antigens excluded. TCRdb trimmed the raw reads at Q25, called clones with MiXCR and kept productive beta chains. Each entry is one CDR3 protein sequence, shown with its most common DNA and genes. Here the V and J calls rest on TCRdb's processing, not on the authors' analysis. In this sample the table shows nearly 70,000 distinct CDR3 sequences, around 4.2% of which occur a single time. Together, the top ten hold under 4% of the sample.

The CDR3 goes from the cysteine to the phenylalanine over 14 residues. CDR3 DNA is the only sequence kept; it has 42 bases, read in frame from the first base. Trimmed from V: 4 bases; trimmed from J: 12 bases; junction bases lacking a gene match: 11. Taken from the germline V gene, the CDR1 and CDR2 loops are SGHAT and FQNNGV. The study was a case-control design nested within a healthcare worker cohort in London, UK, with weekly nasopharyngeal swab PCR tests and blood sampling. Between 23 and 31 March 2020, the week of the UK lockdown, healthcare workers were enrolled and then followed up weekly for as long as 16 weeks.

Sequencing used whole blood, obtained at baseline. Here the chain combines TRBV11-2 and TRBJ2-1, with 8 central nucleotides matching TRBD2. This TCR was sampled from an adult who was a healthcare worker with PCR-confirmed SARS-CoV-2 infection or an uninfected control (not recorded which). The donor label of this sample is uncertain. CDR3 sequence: CASSSQPGGVRQFF. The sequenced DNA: TGTGCCAGCAGCTCCCAACCGGGAGGGGTGAGGCAGTTCTTC. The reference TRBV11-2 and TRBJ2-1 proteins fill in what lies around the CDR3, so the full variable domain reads EAGVAQSPRYKIIEKRQSVAFWCNPISGHATLYWYQQILGQGPKLLIQFQNNGVVDDSQLPKDRFSAERLKGVDSTLKIQPAKLEDSAVYLCASSSQPGGVRQFFGPGTRLTVL.